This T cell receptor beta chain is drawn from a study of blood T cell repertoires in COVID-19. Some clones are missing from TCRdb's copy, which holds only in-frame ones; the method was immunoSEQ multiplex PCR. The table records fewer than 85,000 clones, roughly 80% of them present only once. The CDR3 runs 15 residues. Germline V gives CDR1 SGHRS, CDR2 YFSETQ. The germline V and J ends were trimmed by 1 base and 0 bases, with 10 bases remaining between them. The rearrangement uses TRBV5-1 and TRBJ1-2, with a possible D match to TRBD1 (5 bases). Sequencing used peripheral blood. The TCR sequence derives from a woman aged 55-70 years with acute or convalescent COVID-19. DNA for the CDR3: TGCGCCAGCAGCTTGACCAGGGATACTAACTATGGCTACACCTTC. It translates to CASSLTRDTNYGYTF. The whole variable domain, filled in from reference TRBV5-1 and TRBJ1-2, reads KAGVTQTPRYLIKTRGQQVTLSCSPISGHRSVSWYQQTPGQGLQFLFEYFSETQRNKGNFPGRFSGRQFSNSRSEMNVSTLELGDSALYLCASSLTRDTNYGYTFGSGTRLTVV.